This T cell receptor beta chain comes out of a study of Graves' ophthalmopathy and Graves' hyperthyroidism. Study-level findings and limits: Researchers report that a 13-signature model separated ophthalmopathy from stable hyperthyroidism, posting almost 90% sensitivity and about 78% specificity.

Germline CDR1 is MDHEN and CDR2 is SYDVKM. The ends lost 3 bases at V and 14 bases at J; junction bases unmatched: 8. The CDR3 covers 12 residues. Turning to this clonotype: Antigen specificity is unknown.

Ophthalmopathic donors had moderate-to-severe activity, CAS ≥3 and NOSPECS ≥4, with disease that had lasted under 3 months. As the starting material, roughly 9.8 ml of fresh peripheral blood yielded the PBMCs. RNA transcripts provided the template for amplifying TCR beta CDR3 regions. The workflow started with a first-round RT-PCR run with HTBI primers and then moved on to a second-round multiplex PCR. MiXCR was run by TCRdb on the multiplex PCR reads, yielding one entry per CDR3 protein. Of 11,000 to 15,000 distinct CDR3 sequences detected, about 50% appear once; the ten largest clones hold around 50%.

The sequenced sample was peripheral blood. The V call is TRBV28, the J call TRBJ2-3, with TRBD2 identical over 7 bases. The sequence was obtained from a woman younger than 45 with Graves' ophthalmopathy. CDR3: CASSFWREIPYF. The CDR3 DNA reads as TGTGCCAGCAGTTTTTGGCGGGAGATCCCGTATTTT.